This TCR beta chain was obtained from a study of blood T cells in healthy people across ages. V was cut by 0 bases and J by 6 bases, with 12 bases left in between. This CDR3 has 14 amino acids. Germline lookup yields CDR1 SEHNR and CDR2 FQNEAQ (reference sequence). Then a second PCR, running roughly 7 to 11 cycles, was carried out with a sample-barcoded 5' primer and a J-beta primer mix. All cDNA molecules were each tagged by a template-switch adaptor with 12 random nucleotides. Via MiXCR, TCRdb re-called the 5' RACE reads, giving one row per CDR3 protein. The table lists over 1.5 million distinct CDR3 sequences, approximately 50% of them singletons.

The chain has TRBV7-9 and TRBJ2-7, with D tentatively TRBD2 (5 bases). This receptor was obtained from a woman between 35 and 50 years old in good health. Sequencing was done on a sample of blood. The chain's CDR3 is CASSLAHTGSEQYF. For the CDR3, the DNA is TGTGCCAGCAGCTTAGCGCATACGGGGAGCGAGCAGTACTTC. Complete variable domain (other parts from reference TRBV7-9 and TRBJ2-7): DTGVSQNPRHKITKRGQNVTFRCDPISEHNRLYWYRQTLGQGPEFLTYFQNEAQLEKSRLLSDRFSAERPKGSFSTLEIQRTEQGDSAMYLCASSLAHTGSEQYFGPGTRLTVT.